The sequence of this T cell receptor (beta chain) was determined in a study of blood T cell repertoires in COVID-19. Study summary: T cells, B-cell-depleted T cells, or PBMCs provided the cDNA or gDNA that served as material.

There are 14 residues in the CDR3. Trimming removed 6 bases at V and 4 bases at J, with 15 bases between. Germline CDR1 reads SEHNR; CDR2 reads FQNEAQ (reference sequence). Per the original methods: Amplification of reference gene primers was used by the study to estimate nucleated cell counts. Only in-frame clones appear in the TCRdb table, and some are missing; sequencing was by immunoSEQ multiplex PCR. That table is the source of V, J and clone size, and D and trimming were worked out from the DNA. The repertoire holds around 100,000 clones, with around four fifths as singletons. The receptor's source is a woman in her 70s with acute or convalescent COVID-19. The chain links TRBV7-9 to TRBJ1-1; D might be TRBD1 (5 bases). Sample: peripheral blood. CDR3: CASSLGVPATEAFF. CDR3 coding DNA: TGTGCCAGCAGTCTAGGGGTGCCAGCCACTGAAGCTTTCTTT.